This T cell receptor (beta chain) was found in a study of blood T cell repertoires in COVID-19. In the study overall: The cDNA or gDNA used as material had been derived from T cells, B-cell-depleted T cells, or PBMCs.

Assay used: immunoSEQ multiplex PCR; TCRdb lists only in-frame clones, some missing. The profile shows 45,000 to 70,000 clones, more than 75% of them singletons. CDR1 is ENHRY, CDR2 SYGVKD, per germline. CDR3 length: 14 amino acids. The V segment lost 4 bases and the J segment 4 bases; nucleotides outside the gene matches: 6. The source of this sequence is a man aged 55-75 years with acute or convalescent COVID-19. Material: peripheral blood. This chain uses TRBV10-3 with TRBJ2-7; TRBD1 agrees at 8 bases. As DNA, the CDR3 is TGTGCCATCAGTGTGACAGGGGTGGGGTACGAGCAGTACTTC. Protein sequence: CAISVTGVGYEQYF.